A selection of T cell receptor beta chains follows, all from one sample in a study of T cell repertoires in cytomegalovirus infection. TCRdb passed the reads through MiXCR, listing each CDR3 protein once. The repertoire holds 200,000 to 250,000 distinct CDR3 sequences, approximately 40% seen once, with approximately 59% in the top ten. These receptors' antigens are unknown. The material was CD8+ T cells from cultured PBMCs, obtained from culture after CMV antigen stimulation. Receptor source: a human donor in good health (CMV status not recorded). Some clones in this sample may be carry-over from other donors' samples. CDR3s include the opening cysteine and the closing phenylalanine or tryptophan. The D gene is left open where the match is weak. Some rows mark clone size as missing; the rest say once, few, many or name a class of expanded clone.

v_gene,j_gene,d_gene,abundance,CDR3aa,CDR3nt
TRBV7-8,TRBJ2-1,TRBD2,few,CASSFQTSSVSNEQFF,TGTGCCAGCAGCTTCCAGACTAGCTCGGTATCCAATGAGCAGTTCTTC
TRBV12-3/TRBV12-4,TRBJ1-5,NA,few,CASSFGRTSNQPQHF,TGTGCCAGCAGTTTCGGGCGGACCAGCAATCAGCCCCAGCATTTT
TRBV7-9,TRBJ2-7,TRBD2,few,CASSSRGLDGYEQYF,TGTGCCAGCAGCTCGCGGGGGTTAGATGGCTACGAGCAGTACTTC
TRBV7-4,TRBJ2-7,NA,many,CASSCRSPTYEQYF,TGTGCCAGCAGCTGTAGGTCACCCACCTACGAGCAGTACTTC
TRBV14,TRBJ1-3,TRBD1,NA,CASSQGTGRGNTIYF,TGTGCCAGCAGCCAAGGGACAGGGCGGGGAAACACCATATATTTT
TRBV4-1,TRBJ2-3,TRBD1,NA,CASSRGQVSTDTQYF,TGCGCCAGCAGCCGGGGACAGGTCAGCACAGATACGCAGTATTTT
TRBV20-1,TRBJ2-3,TRBD2,NA,CSARDLGSGSTDTQYF,TGCAGTGCTAGAGATCTGGGTAGCGGGAGCACAGATACGCAGTATTTT
TRBV12-5,TRBJ1-1,NA,NA,CASGVSWSTEAFF,TGTGCTAGTGGTGTTTCGTGGAGCACTGAAGCTTTCTTT
TRBV6-1,TRBJ2-2,TRBD2,few,CASSLSGSTGELFF,TGTGCCAGCAGTCTTAGCGGGAGCACCGGGGAGCTGTTTTTT
TRBV4-2,TRBJ2-7,TRBD1,few,CASSQGEQGSYEQYF,TGTGCCAGCAGCCAAGGTGAACAGGGGTCCTACGAGCAGTACTTC
TRBV4-1,TRBJ2-1,TRBD2,NA,CASSQGERGHEQFF,TGCGCCAGCAGCCAAGGAGAGCGGGGGCATGAGCAGTTCTTC
TRBV5-5,TRBJ2-1,NA,NA,CASSLALQVGSYNEQFF,TGTGCCAGCAGCTTGGCCCTCCAGGTAGGCTCCTACAATGAGCAGTTCTTC
TRBV27,TRBJ1-5,NA,NA,CASSPSAGEVSQPQHF,TGTGCCAGCAGTCCCTCGGCAGGGGAAGTAAGTCAGCCCCAGCATTTT
TRBV9,TRBJ1-3,NA,NA,CASSISGTRNTIYF,TGTGCCAGCAGTATATCCGGGACGCGAAACACCATATATTTT
TRBV10-3,TRBJ1-2,NA,NA,CAISAHAGEPYGYTF,TGTGCCATCAGTGCGCACGCCGGCGAACCCTATGGCTACACCTTC
TRBV20-1,TRBJ2-7,NA,NA,CSAKPVGQSPGEQYF,TGCAGTGCCAAGCCGGTCGGGCAGAGCCCGGGGGAGCAGTACTTC
TRBV7-2,TRBJ2-1,TRBD2,NA,CASSFPIAGGLYNEQFF,TGTGCCAGCAGCTTCCCTATAGCGGGAGGTCTCTACAATGAGCAGTTCTTC
TRBV28,TRBJ2-7,NA,NA,CASRSATFPSYEQYF,TGTGCCAGCAGATCAGCAACCTTTCCCTCCTACGAGCAGTACTTC
TRBV3-1,TRBJ2-2,NA,many,CASSHWFRRGSNTGELFF,TGTGCCAGCAGCCATTGGTTCCGTAGGGGCTCGAACACCGGGGAGCTGTTTTTT
TRBV12-5,TRBJ2-2,NA,NA,CASGSTGELFF,TGTGCTAGTGGTTCCACCGGGGAGCTGTTTTTT
TRBV5-1,TRBJ1-1,NA,few,CASSLDPGLITEAFF,TGCGCCAGCAGCTTAGATCCAGGGTTAATCACTGAAGCTTTCTTT
TRBV7-9,TRBJ1-6,NA,few,CASSMPLGPLHF,TGTGCCAGCAGCATGCCTTTAGGACCCCTCCACTTT
TRBV27,TRBJ2-7,NA,NA,CASSPDRSLTYEQYF,TGTGCCAGCAGTCCCGACAGGTCGCTCACCTACGAGCAGTACTTC
TRBV28,TRBJ2-7,NA,NA,CACQGIGSTYEQYF,TGTGCCTGTCAAGGAATAGGGTCCACCTACGAGCAGTACTTC
TRBV29-1,TRBJ2-7,TRBD2,NA,CSVETSGRHSYEQYF,TGCAGCGTCGAGACTAGCGGGAGACATAGCTACGAGCAGTACTTC
TRBV14,TRBJ2-5,TRBD2,few,CASSSSPGLAGETQYF,TGTGCCAGCAGCTCGTCACCGGGACTAGCGGGAGAGACCCAGTACTTC
TRBV4-1,TRBJ1-1,NA,NA,CASSQRPATEAFF,TGCGCCAGCAGCCAGCGACCGGCCACTGAAGCTTTCTTT
TRBV5-4,TRBJ1-4,NA,few,CASSKDRPINEKLFF,TGTGCCAGCAGCAAGGACAGACCAATTAATGAAAAACTGTTTTTT
TRBV4-1,TRBJ2-4,NA,once,CASSRGTPWGKNIQYF,TGCGCCAGCAGCCGAGGGACTCCGTGGGGCAAAAACATTCAGTACTTC
TRBV7-8,TRBJ2-3,TRBD1,many,CASSFRDRALTDTQYF,TGTGCCAGCAGCTTCCGGGACAGAGCCCTCACAGATACGCAGTATTTT
TRBV5-6,TRBJ1-4,TRBD1,NA,CASSAMTEGANEKLFF,TGTGCCAGCAGCGCCATGACGGAGGGGGCGAATGAAAAACTGTTTTTT
TRBV11-2,TRBJ2-1,NA,once,CASSLAFGRPNGDEQFF,TGTGCCAGCAGCTTGGCATTTGGAAGGCCCAACGGGGATGAGCAGTTCTTC
TRBV6-6,TRBJ1-2,NA,NA,CALQGMDGYTF,TGTGCCTTACAGGGAATGGATGGCTACACCTTC
TRBV20-1,TRBJ2-3,TRBD2,few,CSARERGGWDTQYF,TGCAGTGCTAGAGAGCGGGGGGGCTGGGATACGCAGTATTTT
TRBV25-1,TRBJ1-4,NA,NA,CASSGWVVGNGNEKLFF,TGTGCCAGCAGTGGATGGGTCGTGGGGAATGGTAATGAAAAACTGTTTTTT
TRBV9,TRBJ2-7,NA,few,CASSVGSTDYEQYF,TGTGCCAGCAGCGTTGGTTCAACGGACTACGAGCAGTACTTC
TRBV7-6,TRBJ2-1,NA,NA,CASSFGRINEQFF,TGTGCCAGCAGCTTTGGACGGATCAATGAGCAGTTCTTC
TRBV6-5,TRBJ2-7,NA,many,CASSYGTLISYEQYF,TGTGCCAGCAGTTACGGGACACTTATCTCCTACGAGCAGTACTTC
TRBV12-5,TRBJ1-2,NA,few,CATQEVSTDYTF,TGTGCTACCCAAGAAGTTTCCACCGACTACACCTTC
TRBV27,TRBJ1-2,TRBD1,NA,CASSLLTGFDGYTF,TGTGCCAGCAGTTTGTTGACAGGGTTTGACGGCTACACCTTC
TRBV27,TRBJ2-1,NA,NA,CASSSDGLYNEQFF,TGTGCCAGCAGCTCCGACGGATTATACAATGAGCAGTTCTTC
TRBV12-3/TRBV12-4,TRBJ1-2,TRBD1,NA,CASSSAGDRGYGYTF,TGTGCCAGCAGTTCAGCCGGGGACAGGGGCTATGGCTACACCTTC
TRBV10-2,TRBJ1-3,NA,few,CASSEGRWNTIYF,TGCGCCAGCAGTGAAGGCCGGTGGAACACCATATATTTT
TRBV5-8,TRBJ2-1,NA,NA,CASSPAREWEDNEQFF,TGTGCCAGCAGCCCGGCCAGGGAGTGGGAGGACAATGAGCAGTTCTTC
TRBV4-1,TRBJ2-7,NA,NA,CASSQDRPAYEQYF,TGCGCCAGCAGCCAAGATAGGCCAGCTTACGAGCAGTACTTC
TRBV4-2,TRBJ1-2,NA,few,CASSQDTQGIDGYTF,TGTGCCAGCAGCCAAGATACGCAGGGGATCGATGGCTACACCTTC
TRBV6-2/TRBV6-3,TRBJ1-5,NA,once,CASSYGARGQPQHF,TGTGCCAGCAGTTATGGGGCGCGGGGTCAGCCCCAGCATTTT